The 27 T cell receptor beta chains listed next were all sequenced from one sample in a study of blood T cell repertoires in COVID-19. Profiled with immunoSEQ multiplex PCR; TCRdb holds only in-frame clones, not every one. Here the sample spans some 51,000 clones, 88% being singletons. The sequenced sample consisted of peripheral blood. The receptors derive from a man between 45 and 60 years old with active COVID-19.

The count of this clone is one. The genes are TRBV4-1 and TRBJ2-2; TRBD2 matches at 10 bases. This CDR3 has 18 amino acids. V lost 0 bases, J lost 3 bases, and 7 bases stayed unmatched. Germline V gene sequence: CDR1 MGHRA, CDR2 YSYEKL. CDR3 sequence: CASSQDALAGEDTGELFF. The CDR3 coding sequence is TGCGCCAGCAGCCAAGACGCCCTAGCGGGAGAAGACACCGGGGAGCTGTTTTTT.

This sequence joins TRBV7-3 and TRBJ2-5; perhaps TRBD2 as D (6 bases). The CDR3 totals 14 residues. Trimming stripped 1 base from V and 7 bases from J, with 13 bases between. The germline gives CDR1 SGHTA, CDR2 FQGTGA. The CDR3: CASSLSGLGGTQYF. Written as DNA, the CDR3 is TGTGCCAGCAGCTTAAGCGGACTCGGGGGGACCCAGTACTTC. The whole variable domain, filled in from reference TRBV7-3 and TRBJ2-5, reads GAGVSQTPSNKVTEKGKYVELRCDPISGHTALYWYRQSLGQGPEFLIYFQGTGAADDSGLPNDRFFAVRPEGSVSTLKIQRTERGDSAVYLCASSLSGLGGTQYFGPGTRLLVL.

The chain links TRBV3-1 (or the pseudogene TRBV3-2) to TRBJ2-7; 12 bases are shared with TRBD2. CDR3 length equals 14 residues. V lost 6 bases to trimming and J lost 4 bases; unmatched junction nucleotides: 4. Germline CDR1 LGHDT, CDR2 YNNKEL (reference sequence). CDR3 sequence (DNA): TGTGCCAGCAGGACTAGCGGGAGAAGGTACGAGCAGTACTTC. Its translation is CASRTSGRRYEQYF.

The V call is TRBV4-3, the J call TRBJ1-2, with a tentative D call TRBD1 (5 bases). This CDR3 is 15 amino acids long. Trimming pared 0 bases from V and 4 bases from J, leaving 12 bases between. CDR1 and CDR2 (germline): LGHNA, YSLEER. The CDR3 sequence: CASSQEWAGRYGYTF. The CDR3 nucleotides are TGCGCCAGCAGCCAAGAGTGGGCAGGGCGCTATGGCTACACCTTC.

The chain's CDR3 is CASSLSGTGGVWAGELFF. For the CDR3, the DNA is TGTGCCAGCAGTTTATCGGGGACAGGGGGCGTCTGGGCCGGGGAGCTGTTTTTT. V and J are TRBV28 and TRBJ2-2; 12 nucleotides match TRBD1. V was clipped by 1 base and J by 6 bases; unmatched bases: 9. CDR1 is MDHEN and CDR2 is SYDVKM in the germline V gene. The CDR3 consists of 18 residues. Full variable domain (outside the CDR3, taken from reference TRBV28 and TRBJ2-2): DVKVTQSSRYLVKRTGEKVFLECVQDMDHENMFWYRQDPGLGLRLIYFSYDVKMKEKGDIPEGYSVSREKKERFSLILESASTNQTSMYLCASSLSGTGGVWAGELFFGEGSRLTVL.

The chain links TRBV27 to TRBJ2-3, with 8 bases matching TRBD2. This CDR3 has 15 amino acids. Germline V CDR1 and CDR2: MNHEY, SMNVEV (reference sequence). The junction had 11 bases not matched to a gene; V was cut back by 10 bases and J by 2 bases. As DNA, the CDR3 is TGTGCCACTAAGACGGGAGGGCCCCCCACAGATACGCAGTATTTT. It codes for CATKTGGPPTDTQYF.

The chain joins TRBV15 to TRBJ2-7; D not resolved. The CDR3 is made up of 13 amino acids. The V gene lost 4 bases and the J gene lost 3 bases, with 10 bases spanning the gap. Germline V CDR1 and CDR2: LNHNV, YYDKDF (reference sequence). The CDR3 sequence: CATSTPAVYEQYF. For the CDR3, the DNA is TGTGCCACCAGCACCCCTGCGGTCTACGAGCAGTACTTC.

The V call is TRBV1, the J call TRBJ2-3; the DNA was not used to check the table's D call, TRBD2. TRBV1 constitutes a pseudogene. This CDR3 has 17 residues. The CDR3 nucleotides are TGCACCAGCAGCCAAGATTGGACTAGCGGGAGGACTGATACGCAGTATTTT. Translating gives CTSSQDWTSGRTDTQYF.

This chain uses TRBV11-2 with TRBJ2-1; 7 bases agree with TRBD2. Germline CDR1 reads SGHAT; CDR2 reads FQNNGV. Trimming took 0 bases from V and 6 from J; bases not matched to a gene: 5. CDR3 length equals 15 residues. CDR3: CASSLERGTFNEQFF. CDR3 DNA sequence: TGTGCCAGCAGCTTAGAGCGGGGGACCTTCAATGAGCAGTTCTTC.

This chain uses TRBV5-5 with TRBJ1-3, with a possible D match to TRBD1 (5 bases). The V end was cut by 6 bases, the J end by 2 bases, with 12 bases between. The length of the CDR3 is 14 residues. Per the germline V gene, CDR1 is SGHKS and CDR2 is YYEKEE (reference sequence). The chain's CDR3 is CASTLGTAGNTIYF. CDR3 nucleotide sequence: TGTGCCAGCACCCTCGGGACTGCTGGAAACACCATATATTTT.

The rearrangement links TRBV4-2 to TRBJ1-2; 11 positions agree with TRBD1. There are 15 residues in the CDR3. V lost 2 bases and J lost 7; bases outside the gene matches: 6. Germline values: CDR1 LGHNA, CDR2 YNFKEQ. The DNA for the CDR3 is TGTGCCAGCAGCCAATTCGGACAGGGGGCAATTGGCTACACCTTC. Protein sequence: CASSQFGQGAIGYTF.

The chain uses TRBV5-8 and TRBJ2-3; TRBD2 agrees at 14 bases. V shed 10 bases, J shed 5 bases, and the junction held 9 bases outside the gene matches. This CDR3 region has 15 residues. From germline, CDR1 is SGHTS and CDR2 YDEGEE. The CDR3 DNA is TGTGCCTTCAGACTAGCGGGAGGGCCTAAAGATACGCAGTATTTT. It encodes CAFRLAGGPKDTQYF.

The chain combines TRBV28 with TRBJ2-7; weak D call: TRBD2 (5 bases). The CDR3 is 14 residues long. V lost 2 bases and J lost 6, with 14 bases in between. Germline loops: CDR1 MDHEN, CDR2 SYDVKM. The CDR3 protein is CASSLHGSSAEQYF. CDR3 nucleotides: TGTGCCAGCAGTTTACATGGGAGTTCTGCCGAGCAGTACTTC. Using reference TRBV28 and TRBJ2-7 for the parts outside the CDR3, the full variable domain is DVKVTQSSRYLVKRTGEKVFLECVQDMDHENMFWYRQDPGLGLRLIYFSYDVKMKEKGDIPEGYSVSREKKERFSLILESASTNQTSMYLCASSLHGSSAEQYFGPGTRLTVT.

V is TRBV7-3 and J is TRBJ2-1; 9 bases line up with TRBD2. CDR3 length equals 15 residues. V trimming: 5 bases; J trimming: 8 bases; junction bases outside the gene matches: 10. Per germline, CDR1 SGHTA and CDR2 FQGTGA. The CDR3: CASSNERGARDEQFF. The CDR3 DNA is TGTGCCAGCAGCAACGAGCGGGGGGCACGCGATGAGCAGTTCTTC.

The table lists this clone with a count of one. This rearrangement joins TRBV27 to TRBJ2-5, with 8 bases that match TRBD2. Germline trimming cut 9 bases from V and 0 bases from J; bases unmatched to any gene: 3. CDR3 length: 13 residues. Germline V CDR1 and CDR2: MNHEY, SMNVEV (reference sequence). The CDR3 nucleotides are TGTGCCAGTGCTAGCGGGTACCAAGAGACCCAGTACTTC. This gives the protein CASASGYQETQYF.

This rearrangement joins TRBV7-2 to TRBJ1-2; no definite D call. Germline CDR1 reads SGHTA; CDR2 reads FQGNSA. The CDR3 is made up of 14 amino acids. V dropped 2 bases and J dropped 1 base, with 8 bases sitting between them. The CDR3 protein is CASSLHTLNYGYTF. The CDR3 bases are TGTGCCAGCAGCTTACACACCCTTAACTATGGCTACACCTTC.

The chain carries TRBV5-6 and TRBJ1-2; D gene ambiguous. This CDR3 is built from 13 residues. Germline CDR1 SGHDT, CDR2 YYEEEE. V gave up 0 bases and J gave up 8 bases, with 11 bases separating them. The CDR3 reads CASSLEGLGGYTF. The CDR3 DNA is TGTGCCAGCAGCTTGGAAGGACTGGGGGGCTACACCTTC.

V is TRBV29-1 and J is TRBJ1-4; 8 bases are shared with TRBD1. The V and J ends lost 5 bases and 10 bases, in that order; junction bases with no gene match: 9. The germline V gene encodes CDR1 SQVTM and CDR2 ANQGSEA. There are 13 residues in the CDR3. CDR3 protein: CSVKELTGAKLFF. The DNA for the CDR3 is TGCAGCGTTAAGGAGTTGACAGGGGCAAAACTGTTTTTT.

The chain uses TRBV28 and TRBJ2-7, with TRBD1 identical over 10 bases. Germline V CDR1 and CDR2: MDHEN, SYDVKM. The CDR3 loop spans 15 amino acids. Losses at the gene ends were 5 bases for V and 7 bases for J; bases not matched to a gene: 11. The CDR3 DNA follows: TGTGCCAGCAGTACACCGACAGGGGGCATAAGGGAGCAGTACTTC. It translates to CASSTPTGGIREQYF. Full variable domain (remainder filled in from reference TRBV28 and TRBJ2-7): DVKVTQSSRYLVKRTGEKVFLECVQDMDHENMFWYRQDPGLGLRLIYFSYDVKMKEKGDIPEGYSVSREKKERFSLILESASTNQTSMYLCASSTPTGGIREQYFGPGTRLTVT.

The J gene is TRBJ1-6, the V gene TRBV9; 8 bases align to TRBD1. CDR3 length: 16 amino acids. The V gene's germline CDR1 is SGDLS and CDR2 YYNGEE. V dropped 0 bases and J dropped 9; count of bases not matched to a gene: 8. This CDR3 is CASSVAPSGGSSPLHF. As DNA, the CDR3 is TGTGCCAGCAGCGTAGCCCCCTCAGGGGGCAGTTCACCCCTCCACTTT. The full variable domain, completed using reference TRBV9 and TRBJ1-6, is DSGVTQTPKHLITATGQRVTLRCSPRSGDLSVYWYQQSLDQGLQFLIQYYNGEERAKGNILERFSAQQFPDLHSELNLSSLELGDSALYFCASSVAPSGGSSPLHFGNGTRLTVT.

The rearrangement uses TRBV7-3 and TRBJ2-3; 8 positions match TRBD1. V trimming: 5 bases; J trimming: 5 bases; junction bases outside the gene matches: 12. CDR3 length: 16 residues. Germline values: CDR1 SGHTA, CDR2 FQGTGA. For the CDR3, the DNA is TGTGCCAGCAGCAGGGTGGGCAGGGGGCGCCGAGATACGCAGTATTTT. This encodes CASSRVGRGRRDTQYF.

This clone appeared once. This sequence joins TRBV10-3 and TRBJ1-1; 9 bases are a match to TRBD1. CDR3 length: 15 amino acids. Per the germline V gene, CDR1 is ENHRY and CDR2 is SYGVKD. The trim removed 6 bases at V and 3 bases at J, leaving 8 bases unmatched. The CDR3 loop is CAIRSLTGGDTEAFF. For the CDR3, the DNA is TGTGCCATCAGGAGCTTGACAGGGGGGGACACTGAAGCTTTCTTT.

The chain carries TRBV10-3 and TRBJ1-6, with D maybe TRBD1 (5 bases). The germline CDR1 and CDR2 sequences are ENHRY and SYGVKD. The germline V and J ends were trimmed by 4 bases and 11 bases, with 18 bases remaining between them. The CDR3 spans 15 residues. This CDR3 reads CAISASQGGGAPLHF. The DNA of the CDR3 is TGTGCCATCAGTGCTTCTCAGGGCGGCGGGGCACCCCTCCACTTT.

This clone was picked up a small number of times. This chain uses TRBV5-8 with TRBJ1-2, with TRBD1 matching over 8 bases. Germline assignment: CDR1 SGHTS and CDR2 YDEGEE. The CDR3 runs to 14 residues. With 7 bases clipped from V and 5 bases from J, the junction kept 10 bases outside the gene matches. The DNA of the CDR3 is TGTGCCAGCCGTCCCCAGGGGGCTGGGTATGGCTACACCTTC. It specifies CASRPQGAGYGYTF.

J is TRBJ2-5 and V is TRBV7-9, with TRBD2 matching over 14 bases. From germline, CDR1 is SEHNR and CDR2 FQNEAQ (reference sequence). This CDR3 region has 16 residues. V dropped 4 bases and J dropped 6; count of bases not matched to a gene: 7. The CDR3 protein is CASSYGTSGGWKTQYF. The CDR3 DNA reads as TGTGCCAGCAGCTATGGGACTAGCGGGGGCTGGAAGACCCAGTACTTC.

The chain carries TRBV30 and TRBJ1-1; D call uncertain. CDR1 and CDR2 from the germline V gene are GTSNPN and SVGIG (reference sequence). CDR3 length: 17 residues. V lost 2 bases to trimming and J lost 0 bases, with 19 bases between them. The CDR3 loop reads CAWSPFMEPVMNTEAFF. The DNA for the CDR3 is TGTGCCTGGAGTCCCTTTATGGAGCCCGTCATGAACACTGAAGCTTTCTTT.

This chain links TRBV4-3 with TRBJ2-7; tentative D call: TRBD1 (5 bases). V was pared by 3 bases and J by 1 base, with 13 bases between. CDR3 size: 15 residues. The germline V gene encodes CDR1 LGHNA and CDR2 YSLEER. CDR3 sequence reads: CASSQTAIPSYEQYF. The CDR3 DNA is TGCGCCAGCAGCCAGACAGCAATCCCTTCCTACGAGCAGTACTTC.